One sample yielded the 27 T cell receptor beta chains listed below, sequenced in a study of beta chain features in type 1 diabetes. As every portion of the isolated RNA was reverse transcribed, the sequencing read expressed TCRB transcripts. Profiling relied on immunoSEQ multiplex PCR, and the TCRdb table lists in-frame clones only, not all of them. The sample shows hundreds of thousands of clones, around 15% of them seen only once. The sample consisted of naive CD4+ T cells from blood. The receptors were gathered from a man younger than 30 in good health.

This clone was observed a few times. The CDR3: CASSQDWVSGANVLTF. DNA for the CDR3: TGTGCCAGCAGCCAAGATTGGGTATCTGGGGCCAACGTCCTGACTTTC. The gene calls are TRBV4-2 and TRBJ2-6, with D unclear. Germline CDR1 reads LGHNA; CDR2 reads YNFKEQ. V lost 0 bases and J lost 1, with 7 bases in between. The CDR3 extends over 16 amino acids.

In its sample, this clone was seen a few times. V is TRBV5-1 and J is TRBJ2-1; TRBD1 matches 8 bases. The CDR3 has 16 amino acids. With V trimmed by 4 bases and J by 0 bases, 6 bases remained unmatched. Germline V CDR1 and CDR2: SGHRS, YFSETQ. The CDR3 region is CASSPGQADSYNEQFF. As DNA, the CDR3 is TGCGCCAGCAGCCCGGGACAGGCGGACTCCTACAATGAGCAGTTCTTC.

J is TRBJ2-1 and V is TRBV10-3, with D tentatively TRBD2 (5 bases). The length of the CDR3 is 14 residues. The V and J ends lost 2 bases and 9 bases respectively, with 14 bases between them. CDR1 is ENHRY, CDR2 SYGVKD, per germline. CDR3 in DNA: TGTGCCATCAGTGAGACCCGTAGCGAGGGTGAGCAGTTCTTC. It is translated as CAISETRSEGEQFF.

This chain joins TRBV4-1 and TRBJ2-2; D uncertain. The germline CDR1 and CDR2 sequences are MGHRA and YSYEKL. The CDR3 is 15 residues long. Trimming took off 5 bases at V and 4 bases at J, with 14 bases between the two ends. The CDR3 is CASSATGVRTGELFF. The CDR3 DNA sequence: TGCGCCAGCAGCGCGACTGGGGTGCGCACCGGGGAGCTGTTTTTT.

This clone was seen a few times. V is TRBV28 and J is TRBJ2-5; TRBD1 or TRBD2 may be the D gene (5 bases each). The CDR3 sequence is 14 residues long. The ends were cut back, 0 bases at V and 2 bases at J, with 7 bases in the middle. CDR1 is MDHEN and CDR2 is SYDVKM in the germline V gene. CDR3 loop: CASSLWRGQETQYF. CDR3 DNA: TGTGCCAGCAGTTTATGGAGGGGACAAGAGACCCAGTACTTC.

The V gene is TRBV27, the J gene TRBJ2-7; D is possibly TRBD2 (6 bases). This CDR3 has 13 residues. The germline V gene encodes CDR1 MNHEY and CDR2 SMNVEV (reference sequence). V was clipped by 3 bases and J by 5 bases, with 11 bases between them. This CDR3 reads CASSLRGIHEQYF. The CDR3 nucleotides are TGTGCCAGCAGTTTGCGGGGTATCCACGAGCAGTACTTC.

The CDR3 sequence: CASSIGTSGVPPQETQYF. The CDR3 DNA sequence: TGCGCCAGCAGCATAGGGACTAGCGGGGTGCCGCCACAAGAGACCCAGTACTTC. V is TRBV5-1 and J is TRBJ2-5, with 13 bases identical to TRBD2. CDR3 length equals 18 residues. V dropped 4 bases and J dropped 2; count of bases not matched to a gene: 11. CDR1 is SGHRS, CDR2 YFSETQ, per germline.

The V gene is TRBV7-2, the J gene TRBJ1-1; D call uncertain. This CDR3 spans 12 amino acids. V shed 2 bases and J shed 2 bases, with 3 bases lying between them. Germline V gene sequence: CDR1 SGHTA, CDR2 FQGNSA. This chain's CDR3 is CASSLYNTEAFF. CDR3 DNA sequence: TGTGCCAGCAGCTTATACAACACTGAAGCTTTCTTT.

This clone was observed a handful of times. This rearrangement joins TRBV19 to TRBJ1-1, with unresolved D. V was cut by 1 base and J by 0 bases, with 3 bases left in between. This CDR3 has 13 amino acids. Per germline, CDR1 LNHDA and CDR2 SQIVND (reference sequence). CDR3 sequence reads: CASSIAVNTEAFF. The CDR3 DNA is TGTGCCAGTAGTATAGCGGTGAACACTGAAGCTTTCTTT.

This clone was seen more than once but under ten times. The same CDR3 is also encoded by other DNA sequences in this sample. DNA of the CDR3: TGCGCCAGCAGCTTGGGCCAGTACTACAATGAGCAGTTCTTC. This encodes CASSLGQYYNEQFF. This chain links TRBV5-1 with TRBJ2-1; D is unresolved. The CDR3 has 14 amino acids. With 0 bases removed from V and 3 bases from J, the gap between germline ends came to 7 bases. CDR1 and CDR2 (germline): SGHRS, YFSETQ. The full variable domain, its missing parts supplied by reference TRBV5-1 and TRBJ2-1, is KAGVTQTPRYLIKTRGQQVTLSCSPISGHRSVSWYQQTPGQGLQFLFEYFSETQRNKGNFPGRFSGRQFSNSRSEMNVSTLELGDSALYLCASSLGQYYNEQFFGPGTRLTVL.

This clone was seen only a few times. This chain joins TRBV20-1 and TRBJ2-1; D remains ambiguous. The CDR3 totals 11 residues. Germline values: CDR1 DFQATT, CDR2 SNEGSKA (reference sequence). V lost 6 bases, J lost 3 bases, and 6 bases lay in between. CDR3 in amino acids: CSAWGYNEQFF. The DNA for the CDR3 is TGCAGTGCCTGGGGCTACAATGAGCAGTTCTTC.

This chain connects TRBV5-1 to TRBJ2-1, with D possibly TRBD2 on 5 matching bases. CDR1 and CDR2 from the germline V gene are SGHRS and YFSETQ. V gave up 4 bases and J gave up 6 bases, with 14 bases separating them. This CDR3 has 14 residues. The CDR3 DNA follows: TGCGCCAGCAGCCTCAGGACTGAGGGCAATGAGCAGTTCTTC. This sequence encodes CASSLRTEGNEQFF.

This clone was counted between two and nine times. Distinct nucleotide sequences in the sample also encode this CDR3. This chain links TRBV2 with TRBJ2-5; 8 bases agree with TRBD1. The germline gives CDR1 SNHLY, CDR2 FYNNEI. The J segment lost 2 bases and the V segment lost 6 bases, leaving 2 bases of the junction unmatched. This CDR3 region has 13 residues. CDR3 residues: CASSRDRQETQYF. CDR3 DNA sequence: TGTGCCAGCAGCCGGGACAGGCAAGAGACCCAGTACTTC.

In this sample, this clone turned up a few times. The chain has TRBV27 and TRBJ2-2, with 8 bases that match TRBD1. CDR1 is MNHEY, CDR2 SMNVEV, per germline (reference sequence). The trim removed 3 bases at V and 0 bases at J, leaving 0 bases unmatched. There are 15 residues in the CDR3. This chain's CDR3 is CASSLDRANTGELFF. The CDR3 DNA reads TGTGCCAGCAGTTTGGACAGGGCGAACACCGGGGAGCTGTTTTTT.

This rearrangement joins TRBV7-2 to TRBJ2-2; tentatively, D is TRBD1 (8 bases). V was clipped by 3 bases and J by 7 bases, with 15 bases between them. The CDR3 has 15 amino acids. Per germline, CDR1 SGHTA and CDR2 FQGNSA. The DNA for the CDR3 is TGTGCCAGCAGCTTCTGGACAGGGAGGGGCGGGGAGCTGTTTTTT. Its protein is CASSFWTGRGGELFF. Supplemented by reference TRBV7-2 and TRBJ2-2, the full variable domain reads GAGVSQSPSNKVTEKGKDVELRCDPISGHTALYWYRQSLGQGLEFLIYFQGNSAPDKSGLPSDRFSAERTGGSVSTLTIQRTQQEDSAVYLCASSFWTGRGGELFFGEGSRLTVL.

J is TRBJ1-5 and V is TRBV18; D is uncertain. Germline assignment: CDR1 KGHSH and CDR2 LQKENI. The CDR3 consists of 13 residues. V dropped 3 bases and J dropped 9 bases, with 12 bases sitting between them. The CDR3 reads CASSPLATTPQHF. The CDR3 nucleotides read TGTGCCAGCTCACCCCTCGCAACAACGCCCCAGCATTTT.

This CDR3 is CASSLEAEYYEQYF. DNA of the CDR3: TGTGCCAGCAGCTTGGAGGCAGAATACTACGAGCAGTACTTC. The gene calls are TRBV7-2 and TRBJ2-7; D is perhaps TRBD2 (5 bases). V was clipped by 3 bases and J by 3 bases, with 12 bases between them. The CDR3 covers 14 residues. CDR1 is SGHTA, CDR2 FQGNSA, per germline.

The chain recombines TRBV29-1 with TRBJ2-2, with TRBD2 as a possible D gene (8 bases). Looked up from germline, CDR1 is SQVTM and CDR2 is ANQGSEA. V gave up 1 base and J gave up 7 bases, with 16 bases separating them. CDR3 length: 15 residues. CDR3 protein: CSVEGHGRGHGELFF. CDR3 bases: TGCAGCGTTGAAGGGCACGGGAGGGGGCACGGGGAGCTGTTTTTT.

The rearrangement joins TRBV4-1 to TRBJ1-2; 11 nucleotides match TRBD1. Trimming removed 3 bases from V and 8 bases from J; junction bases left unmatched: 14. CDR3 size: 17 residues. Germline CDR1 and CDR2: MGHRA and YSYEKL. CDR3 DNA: TGCGCCAGCAGCCACCGAAGAGGGGACAGGGGGAAGCAAGGCTACACCTTC. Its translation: CASSHRRGDRGKQGYTF.

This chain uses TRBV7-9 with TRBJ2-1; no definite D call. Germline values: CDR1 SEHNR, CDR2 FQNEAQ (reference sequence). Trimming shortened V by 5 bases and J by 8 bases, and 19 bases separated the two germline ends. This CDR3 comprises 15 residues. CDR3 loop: CASSPQHLPGDEQFF. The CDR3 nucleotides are TGTGCCAGCAGCCCGCAGCACCTCCCTGGGGATGAGCAGTTCTTC.

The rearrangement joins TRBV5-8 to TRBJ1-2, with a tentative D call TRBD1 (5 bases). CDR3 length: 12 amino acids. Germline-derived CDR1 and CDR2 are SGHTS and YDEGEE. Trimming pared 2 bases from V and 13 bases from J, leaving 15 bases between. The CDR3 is CASSFPGPRLTF. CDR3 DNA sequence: TGTGCCAGCAGCTTCCCGGGACCGCGACTCACCTTC.

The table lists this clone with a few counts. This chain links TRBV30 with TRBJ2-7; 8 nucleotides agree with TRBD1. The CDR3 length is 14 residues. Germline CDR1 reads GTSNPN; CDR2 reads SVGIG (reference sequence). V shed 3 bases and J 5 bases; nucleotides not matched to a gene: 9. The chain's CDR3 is CAWRFRQGWNEQYF. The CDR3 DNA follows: TGTGCCTGGAGATTCCGACAGGGGTGGAACGAGCAGTACTTC.

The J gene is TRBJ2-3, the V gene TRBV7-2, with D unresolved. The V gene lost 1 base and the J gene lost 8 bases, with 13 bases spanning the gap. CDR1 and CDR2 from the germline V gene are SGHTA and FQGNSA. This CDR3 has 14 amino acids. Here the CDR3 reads CASSLVRFGSTQYF. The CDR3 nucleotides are TGTGCCAGCAGCTTAGTTAGATTTGGAAGTACGCAGTATTTT.

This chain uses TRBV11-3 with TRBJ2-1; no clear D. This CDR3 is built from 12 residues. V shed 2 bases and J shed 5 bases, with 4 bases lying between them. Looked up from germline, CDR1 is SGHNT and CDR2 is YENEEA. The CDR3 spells CASSLLNNEQFF. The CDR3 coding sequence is TGTGCCAGCAGCTTACTCAACAATGAGCAGTTCTTC.

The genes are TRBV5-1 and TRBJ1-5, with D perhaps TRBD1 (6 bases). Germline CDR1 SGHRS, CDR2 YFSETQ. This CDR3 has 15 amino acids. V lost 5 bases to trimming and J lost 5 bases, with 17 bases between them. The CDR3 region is CASRPGVEEYQPQHF. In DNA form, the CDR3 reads TGCGCCAGCAGACCAGGGGTCGAAGAGTATCAGCCCCAGCATTTT.

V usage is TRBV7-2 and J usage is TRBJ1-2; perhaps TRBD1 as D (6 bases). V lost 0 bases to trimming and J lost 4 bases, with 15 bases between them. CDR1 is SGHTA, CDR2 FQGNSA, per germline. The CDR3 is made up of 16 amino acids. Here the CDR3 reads CASSLAGAGGLYGYTF. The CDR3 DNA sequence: TGTGCCAGCAGCTTAGCGGGCGCGGGGGGCCTCTATGGCTACACCTTC.

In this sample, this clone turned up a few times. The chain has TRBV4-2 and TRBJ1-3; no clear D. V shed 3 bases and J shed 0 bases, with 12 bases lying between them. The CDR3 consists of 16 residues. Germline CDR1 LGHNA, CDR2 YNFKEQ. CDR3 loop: CASSQEVRVSGNTIYF. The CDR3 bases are TGTGCCAGCAGCCAGGAGGTACGGGTCTCTGGAAACACCATATATTTT.